A selection of T cell receptor beta chains follows, all from one sample in a study of T cell responses to AZD1222 COVID-19 vaccine. Data came from immunoSEQ multiplex PCR; TCRdb stores just in-frame clones and leaves some out. The sample comprises about 140,000 clones, around 90% of which are singletons, and about 5.9% rests with the top ten. The starting material was peripheral blood, obtained 28 days after the second AZD1222 dose. Receptors originate from an adult who received the AZD1222 COVID-19 vaccine. CDR3s include the opening cysteine and the closing phenylalanine or tryptophan. The D gene is left open where the match is weak. Not all rows give a size; the values are once, few, many and, for expanded clones, a class.

J: TRBJ2-4
size: many
V: TRBV18
length: 14
D: TRBD1
CDR3: CASSPDRLGNIQYF
DNA: TGTGCCAGCTCACCGGACAGGTTGGGAAACATTCAGTACTTC

J: TRBJ2-1
size: .
V: TRBV3-1/TRBV3-2
length: 17
D: TRBD1
CDR3: CASSQEVGTGRVYEQFF
DNA: TGTGCCAGCAGCCAAGAAGTTGGGACAGGAAGGGTATATGAGCAGTTCTTC

J: TRBJ1-6
size: .
V: TRBV10-3
length: 15
D: .
CDR3: CAISRDPNYLSPLHF
DNA: TGTGCCATCAGCCGGGACCCCAACTATCTGTCACCCCTCCACTTT

J: TRBJ1-5
size: once
V: TRBV19
length: 16
D: TRBD1
CDR3: CASSILPGGGDQPQHF
DNA: TGTGCCAGTAGTATACTCCCAGGGGGCGGAGATCAGCCCCAGCATTTT

J: TRBJ1-5
size: .
V: TRBV7-2
length: 15
D: .
CDR3: CASSLASGANQPQHF
DNA: TGTGCCAGCAGCTTAGCGTCGGGAGCCAATCAGCCCCAGCATTTT

J: TRBJ2-1
size: .
V: TRBV7-9
length: 16
D: .
CDR3: CASIPMRGSSYNEQFF
DNA: TGTGCCAGCATCCCGATGAGGGGGAGCTCCTACAATGAGCAGTTCTTC

J: TRBJ1-4
size: .
V: TRBV4-2
length: 15
D: .
CDR3: CASSQVKGGGEKLFF
DNA: TGTGCCAGCAGCCAAGTAAAGGGAGGGGGAGAAAAACTGTTTTTT

J: TRBJ2-1
size: .
V: TRBV1
length: 20
D: .
CDR3: CTSSQEKGTSGRVGRNEQFF
DNA: TGCACCAGCAGCCAAGAAAAGGGGACTAGCGGGAGAGTAGGACGCAATGAGCAGTTCTTC

J: TRBJ2-7
size: once
V: TRBV5-4
length: 13
D: .
CDR3: CASSTTGSYEQYF
DNA: TGTGCCAGCAGCACAACGGGTTCCTACGAGCAGTACTTC

J: TRBJ2-7
size: .
V: TRBV5-1
length: 15
D: .
CDR3: CASSGQPGQVYEQYF
DNA: TGCGCCAGCAGCGGCCAACCGGGACAAGTTTACGAGCAGTACTTC

J: TRBJ2-4
size: .
V: TRBV5-1
length: 13
D: .
CDR3: CASSFPGDDIQYF
DNA: TGCGCCAGCAGCTTCCCAGGGGATGACATTCAGTACTTC

J: TRBJ1-2
size: few
V: TRBV20-1
length: 11
D: .
CDR3: CSARGGAGYTF
DNA: TGCAGTGCTAGAGGGGGCGCGGGCTACACCTTC

J: TRBJ1-2
size: .
V: TRBV10-3
length: 15
D: .
CDR3: CAISDKGGANYGYTF
DNA: TGTGCCATCAGTGATAAGGGGGGAGCTAACTATGGCTACACCTTC

J: TRBJ2-3
size: .
V: TRBV6-6
length: 14
D: .
CDR3: CASGRGSGTDTQYF
DNA: TGTGCCAGCGGTCGGGGGAGTGGCACAGATACGCAGTATTTT

J: TRBJ2-7
size: .
V: TRBV6-5
length: 13
D: TRBD1
CDR3: CASRTTGAREQYF
DNA: TGTGCCAGCAGGACGACAGGGGCGCGCGAGCAGTACTTC

J: TRBJ2-4
size: .
V: TRBV27
length: 20
D: TRBD1
CDR3: CASSPIHRRTGPVAKNIQYF
DNA: TGTGCCAGCAGTCCGATCCACCGCAGGACAGGGCCCGTCGCCAAAAACATTCAGTACTTC

J: TRBJ2-2
size: many
V: TRBV9
length: 12
D: .
CDR3: CASSRVAGELFF
DNA: TGTGCCAGCAGCCGGGTAGCCGGGGAGCTGTTTTTT

J: TRBJ1-2
size: .
V: TRBV28
length: 15
D: .
CDR3: CASSTATQGYYGYTF
DNA: TGTGCCAGCAGTACCGCCACTCAGGGGTACTATGGCTACACCTTC

J: TRBJ1-4
size: once
V: TRBV28
length: 14
D: .
CDR3: CASSSTGYNEKLFF
DNA: TGTGCCAGCAGTTCGACAGGCTACAATGAAAAACTGTTTTTT

J: TRBJ2-4
size: .
V: TRBV5-4
length: 17
D: TRBD2
CDR3: CATNSGGALIAKNIQYF
DNA: TGTGCCACCAATAGCGGGGGGGCCCTTATAGCCAAAAACATTCAGTACTTC

J: TRBJ2-7
size: .
V: TRBV28
length: 12
D: .
CDR3: CASSPATYEQYF
DNA: TGTGCCAGCAGTCCCGCCACCTACGAGCAGTACTTC

J: TRBJ2-3
size: .
V: TRBV19
length: 15
D: .
CDR3: CASRGLADLTDTQYF
DNA: TGTGCCAGCAGGGGGCTAGCGGACCTCACAGATACGCAGTATTTT

J: TRBJ2-3
size: .
V: TRBV7-2
length: 15
D: TRBD2
CDR3: CASSLEGTSGRAQYF
DNA: TGTGCCAGCAGCTTAGAGGGGACTAGCGGGAGGGCGCAGTATTTT

J: TRBJ1-5
size: .
V: TRBV5-1
length: 13
D: .
CDR3: CASREGGNQPQHF
DNA: TGCGCCAGCAGGGAGGGGGGCAATCAGCCCCAGCATTTT

J: TRBJ2-2
size: .
V: TRBV9
length: 15
D: .
CDR3: CASSVGGANTGELFF
DNA: TGTGCCAGCAGCGTAGGAGGCGCGAACACCGGGGAGCTGTTTTTT

J: TRBJ1-4
size: .
V: TRBV2
length: 15
D: TRBD1
CDR3: CASWGQGLSNEKLFF
DNA: TGTGCCAGCTGGGGACAGGGTCTCTCTAATGAAAAACTGTTTTTT

J: TRBJ2-7
size: .
V: TRBV4-2
length: 15
D: .
CDR3: CASSQAVSRGYEQYF
DNA: TGTGCCAGCAGCCAGGCAGTATCTCGGGGCTACGAGCAGTACTTC

J: TRBJ2-7
size: .
V: TRBV29-1
length: 13
D: .
CDR3: CSVEERDSHEQYF
DNA: TGCAGCGTTGAAGAGCGGGACAGCCACGAGCAGTACTTC